The next 14 T cell receptor beta chains were all read from a single sample in a study of T cells after posttransplantation cyclophosphamide. Sequenced by immunoSEQ multiplex PCR; TCRdb stores in-frame clones only, minus some. Here the sample spans around 21,000 clones, roughly 90% being singletons. Treatment was busulfan-fludarabine conditioning, a marrow graft, and cyclophosphamide on days +3 and +4. The specimen was PBMCs, collected after allogeneic stem cell transplant with posttransplant cyclophosphamide. These receptors all stem from a female patient between 40 and 50 years old who received an allogeneic stem cell transplant from a related donor, was CMV-positive, and had no GVHD. The graft donor may account for some of the T cells.

The chain carries TRBV2 and TRBJ2-7, with TRBD1 matching 7 bases. The CDR3 runs 15 residues. Germline V gene data show CDR1 as SNHLY and CDR2 as FYNNEI. V dropped 6 bases and J dropped 3; count of bases not matched to a gene: 11. The CDR3 spells CASRPGQPGHYEQYF. CDR3 in DNA: TGTGCCAGCAGACCGGGACAGCCAGGACACTACGAGCAGTACTTC.

The V and J genes are TRBV5-6 and TRBJ1-5; D might be TRBD1 (6 bases). Germline CDR1 reads SGHDT; CDR2 reads YYEEEE. Between the trimmed V and J ends, which lost 2 bases and 2 bases, there was a span of 14 bases. This CDR3 spans 16 amino acids. The CDR3: CASSFRTGSGNQPQHF. CDR3 coding DNA: TGTGCCAGCAGCTTTCGAACAGGGTCGGGCAATCAGCCCCAGCATTTT.

The rearrangement links TRBV9 to TRBJ2-3; 14 positions agree with TRBD2. The CDR3 is 17 residues long. V lost 2 bases, J lost 4 bases, and 6 bases stayed unmatched. Germline CDR1 SGDLS, CDR2 YYNGEE. In DNA form, the CDR3 reads TGTGCCAGCAGCGTGACTAGCGGGAGGGCCGGGGCAGATACGCAGTATTTT. Encoded protein: CASSVTSGRAGADTQYF.

The V gene is TRBV5-1, the J gene TRBJ2-3, with 10 bases that match TRBD2. The ends lost 4 bases at V and 3 bases at J; junction bases unmatched: 2. This CDR3 comprises 14 residues. Germline V CDR1 and CDR2: SGHRS, YFSETQ. DNA for the CDR3: TGCGCCAGCAGCGCTAGCGGGAGAACAGATACGCAGTATTTT. It encodes CASSASGRTDTQYF.

CDR3 amino acids: CASSLGGRQYNEQFF. In DNA, the CDR3 is TGCGCCAGCAGCTTAGGCGGGAGGCAATACAATGAGCAGTTCTTC. The chain combines TRBV5-1 with TRBJ2-1; 8 bases match TRBD2. Germline CDR1 and CDR2: SGHRS and YFSETQ. The CDR3 spans 15 residues. J was trimmed by 4 bases and V by 2 bases; bases with no gene match: 5. Filled out from reference TRBV5-1 and TRBJ2-1, the complete variable domain reads KAGVTQTPRYLIKTRGQQVTLSCSPISGHRSVSWYQQTPGQGLQFLFEYFSETQRNKGNFPGRFSGRQFSNSRSEMNVSTLELGDSALYLCASSLGGRQYNEQFFGPGTRLTVL.

CDR3 sequence (DNA): TGTGCCAGCAGCCAAGAAGGGGTAGCGGGACGTCCGGAGACCCAGTACTTC. Its protein is CASSQEGVAGRPETQYF. The chain links TRBV4-2 to TRBJ2-5; 8 positions match TRBD2. From germline, CDR1 is LGHNA and CDR2 YNFKEQ. Trimming removed 0 bases from V and 5 bases from J; junction bases left unmatched: 11. The CDR3 runs to 17 residues.

To note about this clone: Other DNA variants within this sample encode the same CDR3. This chain joins TRBV7-3 and TRBJ2-1, with D possibly being TRBD2 (6 bases). This CDR3 comprises 15 residues. Trimming took 5 bases from V and 2 from J, leaving 13 bases between them. Germline V gene lookup returns CDR1 SGHTA and CDR2 FQGTGA. The CDR3 sequence is CASSPPGLPYNEQFF. The DNA for the CDR3 is TGTGCCAGCAGCCCCCCAGGACTACCCTACAATGAGCAGTTCTTC.

This clone was recorded only once. The chain combines TRBV28 with TRBJ2-3; 11 bases fit TRBD1. CDR1 is MDHEN and CDR2 is SYDVKM in the germline V gene. This CDR3 has 16 amino acids. Trimming removed 4 bases from V and 3 bases from J; junction bases left unmatched: 6. CDR3 residues: CASSSSGTGGTDTQYF. The CDR3 nucleotides are TGTGCCAGCAGTTCCTCCGGGACAGGGGGGACAGATACGCAGTATTTT.

CDR3 residues: CASSQVRTSGRPLMETQYF. For the CDR3, the DNA is TGCGCCAGCAGCCAAGTCAGGACTAGCGGGAGGCCGCTTATGGAGACCCAGTACTTC. J is TRBJ2-5 and V is TRBV4-3; 14 bases map to TRBD2. The V gene's germline CDR1 is LGHNA and CDR2 YSLEER. V shed 1 base and J 5 bases; nucleotides not matched to a gene: 12. The CDR3 loop spans 19 amino acids.

The J gene is TRBJ2-3, the V gene TRBV5-8; 7 nucleotides align to TRBD2. The trim removed 0 bases at V and 5 bases at J, leaving 6 bases unmatched. This CDR3 is built from 15 residues. Germline CDR1 and CDR2: SGHTS and YDEGEE. CDR3 coding DNA: TGTGCCAGCAGCTTGGGCGGGGGTCTTAGAGATACGCAGTATTTT. This gives the protein CASSLGGGLRDTQYF.

This clone appeared a few times. The same CDR3 also results from other DNA sequences found in this sample. CDR3 sequence: CAINRQVNTEAFF. The CDR3 region has the DNA TGTGCCATCAATAGACAGGTAAATACTGAAGCTTTCTTT. The rearrangement joins TRBV10-3 to TRBJ1-1; D may be TRBD1 (6 bases). Germline lookup yields CDR1 ENHRY and CDR2 SYGVKD. This CDR3 has 13 amino acids. V shed 7 bases and J shed 5 bases, with 14 bases lying between them.

This clone was detected a few times. The final CDR3 position lacks the conserved phenylalanine or tryptophan, pointing to a likely read error. The limits of the CDR3 on the DNA are not certain, so only TCRdb's listed CDR3 is given. V and J are TRBV6-4 and TRBJ1-2; the DNA was not used to check the table's D call, TRBD1. CDR1 and CDR2 from the germline V gene are MRHNA and SNTAGT. The CDR3 has 11 residues if both end residues are counted. The CDR3 sequence is CARGQGASPFG.

The chain recombines TRBV19 with TRBJ1-5; no clear D gene. CDR3 length: 13 residues. V lost 5 bases to trimming and J lost 7 bases, with 12 bases between them. Germline loops: CDR1 LNHDA, CDR2 SQIVND (reference sequence). Here the CDR3 reads CASSPRPGQPQHF. The CDR3 bases are TGTGCCAGTAGTCCCCGTCCAGGACAGCCCCAGCATTTT.

The chain couples TRBV27 to TRBJ1-5, with D possibly TRBD1 on 6 matching bases. The V gene lost 6 bases and the J gene lost 0 bases, with 9 bases spanning the gap. CDR1 and CDR2 (germline): MNHEY, SMNVEV (reference sequence). This CDR3 has 14 residues. The CDR3, as DNA: TGTGCCAGCAGGGGGGCGTATAGCAATCAGCCCCAGCATTTT. Its protein is CASRGAYSNQPQHF.